The clone carrying this TCR beta chain was counted a few times. Its antigen is currently unknown. A junction end diverges from the germline sequence, so it may reflect a read error. The record originates from a study of beta chain features in type 1 diabetes. Isolation of CD4+ naive, central memory, regulatory and stem cell-like memory cells was achieved by sorting via CD45RO/CCR7/CD25/CD127/CD95/CD27. The study reverse transcribed the entire isolated RNA, so it sequenced expressed TCRB transcripts. Naive, central memory and regulatory T cell samples yielded about 3.57 million reads on average. Repertoires were generated with immunoSEQ multiplex PCR, while TCRdb's copy carries only in-frame clones and drops some. The data show 600,000 to 650,000 clones, about a sixth seen once. The CDR3 spans 15 residues. CDR1 is SNHLY, CDR2 FYNNEI, per germline. Overall study results and limits: High TCR expression in some cells could lead to their over-representation in cDNA sequencing. The study left unresolved whether HLA type influences TCRB rearrangement.

The TCR originated in a man aged 18 to 29 in good health. The chain recombines TRBV2 with TRBJ2-7, with 8 positions matching TRBD2. The sample comprised naive CD4+ T cells from blood. CDR3 residues: CASSEERGSSYGQYF. In nucleotides, the CDR3 is TGTGCCAGCAGTGAAGAGCGGGGGAGCTCCTACGGGCAGTACTTC.